This T cell receptor (beta chain) was captured in a study of T cell repertoires in cytomegalovirus infection. Study-wide background: CMV epitopes in the study were HLA-C-restricted (recently identified) and HLA-B-restricted (well studied).

One entry per CDR3 protein, called by TCRdb with MiXCR from the reads. The sample lists 360,000 or so distinct CDR3 sequences; about 35% were seen once. Worth noting for this clonotype: Its antigen is unidentified.

The germline gives CDR1 MDHEN, CDR2 SYDVKM. The germline V and J ends were trimmed by 6 bases and 5 bases, with 20 bases remaining between them. The CDR3 sequence is 16 residues long. The chain is built from TRBV28 and TRBJ1-5, with no clear D. This TCR derives from a human donor in good health (CMV status not recorded). Some clones in this sample may be carry-over from other donors' samples. Sequenced here: cultured PBMCs, sampled from culture after CMV antigen stimulation. For the CDR3, the DNA is TGTGCCAGCAGCGTCCGGACGTGGTCCGTGGATCAGCCCCAGCATTTT. Its protein product is CASSVRTWSVDQPQHF.